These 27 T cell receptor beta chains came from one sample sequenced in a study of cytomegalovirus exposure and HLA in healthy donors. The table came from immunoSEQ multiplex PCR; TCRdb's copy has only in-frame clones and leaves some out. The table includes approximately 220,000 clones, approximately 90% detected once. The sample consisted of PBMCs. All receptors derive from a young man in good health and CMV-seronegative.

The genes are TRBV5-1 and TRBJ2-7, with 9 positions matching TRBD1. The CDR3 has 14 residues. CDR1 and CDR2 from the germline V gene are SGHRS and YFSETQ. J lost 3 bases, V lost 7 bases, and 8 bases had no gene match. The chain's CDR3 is CASATGTGNYEQYF. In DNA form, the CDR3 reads TGCGCCAGCGCGACCGGGACAGGGAACTACGAGCAGTACTTC.

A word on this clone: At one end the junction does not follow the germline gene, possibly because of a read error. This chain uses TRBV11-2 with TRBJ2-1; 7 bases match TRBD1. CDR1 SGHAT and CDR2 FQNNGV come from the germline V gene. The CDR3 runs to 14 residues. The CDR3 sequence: CASSLDRDYNEQFF. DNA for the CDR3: TGTGCCAGCAGCCTAGACAGGGACTACAATGAGCAGTTCTTC.

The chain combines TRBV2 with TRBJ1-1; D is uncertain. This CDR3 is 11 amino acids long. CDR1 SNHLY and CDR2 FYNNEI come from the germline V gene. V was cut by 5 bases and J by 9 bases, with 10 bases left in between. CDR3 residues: CASSNEAKAFF. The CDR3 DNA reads TGTGCCAGCAGTAATGAGGCGAAAGCTTTCTTT.

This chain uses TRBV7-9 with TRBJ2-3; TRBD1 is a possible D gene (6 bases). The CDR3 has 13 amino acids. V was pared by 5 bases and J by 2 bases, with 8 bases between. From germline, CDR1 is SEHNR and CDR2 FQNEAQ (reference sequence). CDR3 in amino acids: CASSRDTTDTQYF. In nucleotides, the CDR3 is TGTGCCAGCAGCCGGGACACCACAGATACGCAGTATTTT.

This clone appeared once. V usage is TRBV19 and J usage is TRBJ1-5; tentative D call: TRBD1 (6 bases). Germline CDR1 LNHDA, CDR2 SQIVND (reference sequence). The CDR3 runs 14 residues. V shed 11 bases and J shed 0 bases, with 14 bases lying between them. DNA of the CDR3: TGTGCCGGGTACAGGGCGAGTAGCAATCAGCCCCAGCATTTT. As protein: CAGYRASSNQPQHF.

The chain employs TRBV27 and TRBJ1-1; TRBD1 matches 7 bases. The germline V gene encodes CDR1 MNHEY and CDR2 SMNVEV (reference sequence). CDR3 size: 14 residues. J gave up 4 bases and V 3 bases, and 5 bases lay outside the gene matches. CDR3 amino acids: CASSFRQGSTEAFF. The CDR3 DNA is TGTGCCAGCAGTTTCAGACAGGGAAGCACTGAAGCTTTCTTT.

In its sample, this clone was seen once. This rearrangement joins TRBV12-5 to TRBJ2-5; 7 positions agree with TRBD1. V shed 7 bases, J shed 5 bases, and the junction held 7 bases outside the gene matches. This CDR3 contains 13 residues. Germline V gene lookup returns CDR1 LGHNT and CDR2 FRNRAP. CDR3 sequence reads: CASALTGSETQYF. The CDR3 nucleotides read TGTGCTAGTGCCCTGACAGGGAGTGAGACCCAGTACTTC.

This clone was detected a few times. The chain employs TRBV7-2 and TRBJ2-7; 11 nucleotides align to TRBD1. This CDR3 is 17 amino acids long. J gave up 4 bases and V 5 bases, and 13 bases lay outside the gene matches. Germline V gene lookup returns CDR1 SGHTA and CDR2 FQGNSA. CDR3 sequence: CASSQRTGGTFLYEQYF. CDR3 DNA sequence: TGTGCCAGCAGCCAACGGACAGGGGGCACATTCCTGTACGAGCAGTACTTC.

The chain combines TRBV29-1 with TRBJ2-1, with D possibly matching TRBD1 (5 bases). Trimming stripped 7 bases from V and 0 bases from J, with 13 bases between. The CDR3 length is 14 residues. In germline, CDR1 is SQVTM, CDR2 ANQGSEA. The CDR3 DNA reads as TGCAGCGCGTACAGGAGAGACTCCTACAATGAGCAGTTCTTC. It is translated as CSAYRRDSYNEQFF.

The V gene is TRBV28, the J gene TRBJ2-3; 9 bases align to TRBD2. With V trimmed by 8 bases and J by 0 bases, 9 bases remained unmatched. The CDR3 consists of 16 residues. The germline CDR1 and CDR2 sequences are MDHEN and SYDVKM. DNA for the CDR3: TGTGCCAGCGTAACGAGAAGCGGGGGGAGCACAGATACGCAGTATTTT. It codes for CASVTRSGGSTDTQYF.

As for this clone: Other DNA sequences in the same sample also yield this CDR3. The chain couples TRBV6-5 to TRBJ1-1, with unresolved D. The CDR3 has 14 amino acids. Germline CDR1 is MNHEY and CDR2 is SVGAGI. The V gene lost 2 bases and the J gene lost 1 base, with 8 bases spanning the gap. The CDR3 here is CASSYQEGNTEAFF. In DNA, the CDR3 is TGTGCCAGCAGTTACCAGGAGGGGAACACTGAAGCTTTCTTT.

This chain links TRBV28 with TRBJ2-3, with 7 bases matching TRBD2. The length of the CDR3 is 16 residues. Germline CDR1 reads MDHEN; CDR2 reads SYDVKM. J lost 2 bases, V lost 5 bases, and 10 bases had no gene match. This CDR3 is CASSPGLAGFTDTQYF. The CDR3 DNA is TGTGCCAGCAGTCCTGGGTTAGCGGGTTTCACAGATACGCAGTATTTT.

The CDR3 coding sequence is TGTGCCAGCAGCTGGACAGGGTTAAGCGGGGAGCTGTTTTTT. Protein sequence: CASSWTGLSGELFF. V usage is TRBV5-6 and J usage is TRBJ2-2; 8 bases are shared with TRBD1. The trim removed 3 bases at V and 7 bases at J, leaving 5 bases unmatched. The CDR3 sequence is 14 residues long. The germline V gene encodes CDR1 SGHDT and CDR2 YYEEEE.

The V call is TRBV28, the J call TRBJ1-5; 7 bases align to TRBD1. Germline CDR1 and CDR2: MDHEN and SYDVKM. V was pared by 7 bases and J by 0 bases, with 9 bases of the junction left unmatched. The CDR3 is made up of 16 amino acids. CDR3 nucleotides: TGTGCCAGCAATGGCAGGGGGTTTTATAGCAATCAGCCCCAGCATTTT. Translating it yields CASNGRGFYSNQPQHF. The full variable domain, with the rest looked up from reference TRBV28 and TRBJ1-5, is DVKVTQSSRYLVKRTGEKVFLECVQDMDHENMFWYRQDPGLGLRLIYFSYDVKMKEKGDIPEGYSVSREKKERFSLILESASTNQTSMYLCASNGRGFYSNQPQHFGDGTRLSIL.

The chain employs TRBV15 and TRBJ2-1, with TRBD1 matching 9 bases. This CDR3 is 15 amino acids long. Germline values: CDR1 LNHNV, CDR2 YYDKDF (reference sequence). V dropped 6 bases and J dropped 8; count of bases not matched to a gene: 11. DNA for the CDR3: TGTGCCACCAGTCATTTACCGGGACAGGGAGATGAGCAGTTCTTC. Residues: CATSHLPGQGDEQFF.

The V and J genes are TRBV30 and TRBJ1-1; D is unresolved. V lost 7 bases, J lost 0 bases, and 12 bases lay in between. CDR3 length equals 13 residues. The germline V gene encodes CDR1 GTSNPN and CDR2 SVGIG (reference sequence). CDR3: CASGIKMNTEAFF. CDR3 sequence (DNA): TGTGCCTCAGGCATAAAAATGAACACTGAAGCTTTCTTT.

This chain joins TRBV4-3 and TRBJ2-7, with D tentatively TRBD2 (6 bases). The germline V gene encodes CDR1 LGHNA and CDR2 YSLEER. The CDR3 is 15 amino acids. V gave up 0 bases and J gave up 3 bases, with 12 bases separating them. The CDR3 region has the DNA TGCGCCAGCAGCCAAGAAGAGCGGGCTGTCTACGAGCAGTACTTC. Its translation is CASSQEERAVYEQYF.

CDR3 sequence: CASSGGVRTEAFF. CDR3 coding DNA: TGCGCCAGCAGCGGAGGAGTTCGCACTGAAGCTTTCTTT. V and J are TRBV4-1 and TRBJ1-1; D not resolved. The ends were cut back, 5 bases at V and 4 bases at J, with 11 bases in the middle. The CDR3 is made up of 13 amino acids. Germline lookup yields CDR1 MGHRA and CDR2 YSYEKL.

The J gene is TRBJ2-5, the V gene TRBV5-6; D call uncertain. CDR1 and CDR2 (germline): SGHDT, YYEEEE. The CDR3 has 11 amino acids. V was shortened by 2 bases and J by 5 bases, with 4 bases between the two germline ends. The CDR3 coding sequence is TGTGCCAGCAGCTTCTACGAGACCCAGTACTTC. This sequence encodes CASSFYETQYF.

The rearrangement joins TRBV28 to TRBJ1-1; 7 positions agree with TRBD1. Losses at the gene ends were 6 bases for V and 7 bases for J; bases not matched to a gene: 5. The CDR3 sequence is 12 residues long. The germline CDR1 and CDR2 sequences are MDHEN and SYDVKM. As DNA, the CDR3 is TGTGCCAGCAGCAACAGGGGAAATGAAGCTTTCTTT. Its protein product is CASSNRGNEAFF.

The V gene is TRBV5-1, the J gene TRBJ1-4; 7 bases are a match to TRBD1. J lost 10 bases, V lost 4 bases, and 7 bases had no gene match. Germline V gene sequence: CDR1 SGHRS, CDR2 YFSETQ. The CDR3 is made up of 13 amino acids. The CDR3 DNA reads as TGCGCCAGCAGCATCCGGACAGGTGGAAAACTGTTTTTT. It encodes CASSIRTGGKLFF.

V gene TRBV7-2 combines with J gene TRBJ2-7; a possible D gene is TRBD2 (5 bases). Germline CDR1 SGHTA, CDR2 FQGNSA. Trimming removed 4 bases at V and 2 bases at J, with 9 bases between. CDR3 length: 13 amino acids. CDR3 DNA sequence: TGTGCCAGCAGCTCCCACGGGGCCTACGAGCAGTACTTC. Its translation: CASSSHGAYEQYF.

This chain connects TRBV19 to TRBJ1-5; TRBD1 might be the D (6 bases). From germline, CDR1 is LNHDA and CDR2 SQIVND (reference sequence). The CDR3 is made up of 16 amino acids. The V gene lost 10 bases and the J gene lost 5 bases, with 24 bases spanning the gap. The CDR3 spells CATQVGTSPGDQPQHF. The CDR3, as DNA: TGTGCCACACAGGTCGGGACAAGCCCTGGGGATCAGCCCCAGCATTTT.

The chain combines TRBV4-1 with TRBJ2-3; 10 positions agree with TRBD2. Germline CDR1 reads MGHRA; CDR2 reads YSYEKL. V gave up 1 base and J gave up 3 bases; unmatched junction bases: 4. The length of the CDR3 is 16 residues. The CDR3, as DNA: TGCGCCAGCAGCCAAGTTACTAGCGGGGTAACAGATACGCAGTATTTT. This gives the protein CASSQVTSGVTDTQYF.

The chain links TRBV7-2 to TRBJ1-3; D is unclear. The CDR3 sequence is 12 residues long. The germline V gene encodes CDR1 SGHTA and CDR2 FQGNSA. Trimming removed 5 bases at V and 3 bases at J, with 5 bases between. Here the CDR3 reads CASSPVGNTIYF. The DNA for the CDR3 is TGTGCCAGCAGCCCGGTTGGAAACACCATATATTTT.

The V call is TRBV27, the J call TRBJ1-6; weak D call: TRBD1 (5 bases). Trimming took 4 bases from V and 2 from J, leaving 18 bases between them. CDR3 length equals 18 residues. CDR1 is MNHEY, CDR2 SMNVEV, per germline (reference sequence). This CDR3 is CASSSGRVTVTYNSPLHF. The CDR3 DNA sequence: TGTGCCAGCAGTTCCGGAAGGGTGACAGTCACCTATAATTCACCCCTCCACTTT.

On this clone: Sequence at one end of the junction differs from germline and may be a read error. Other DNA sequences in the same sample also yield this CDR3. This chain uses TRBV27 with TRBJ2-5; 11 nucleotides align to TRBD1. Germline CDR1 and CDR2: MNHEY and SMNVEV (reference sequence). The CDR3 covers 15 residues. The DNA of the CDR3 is TGTGCCAGCAGTTCTGGGACAGGGGGAGGAGAGACCCAATACTTC. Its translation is CASSSGTGGGETQYF.